Below, 7 T cell receptor beta chains from the same sample are listed, as sequenced in a study of cytomegalovirus exposure and HLA in healthy donors. Primers included in the PCR were 60 Vbeta and 13 Jbeta primers. Sequencing was performed with immunoSEQ multiplex PCR; in TCRdb, only in-frame clones are kept and a portion is missing. The sample has 160,000 or so clones, 80% to 85% seen once. The source material was PBMCs. Receptors were obtained from a man in his thirties or forties in good health and CMV-seronegative.

This clone was detected a few times. The chain recombines TRBV11-2 with TRBJ1-3; D gene ambiguous. The V and J ends lost 2 bases and 0 bases respectively, with 8 bases between them. The CDR3 is made up of 15 amino acids. CDR1 SGHAT and CDR2 FQNNGV come from the germline V gene. The CDR3 here is CASSLSSLSGNTIYF. As DNA, the CDR3 is TGTGCCAGCAGCTTAAGCTCGCTCTCTGGAAACACCATATATTTT.

V usage is TRBV6-1 and J usage is TRBJ1-1; D remains unclear. CDR1 and CDR2 (germline): MNHNS, SASEGT. Trimming took off 7 bases at V and 4 bases at J, with 13 bases between the two ends. The CDR3 is 13 residues long. The CDR3 region is CASIQHGGTEAFF. Here the CDR3 DNA reads TGTGCCAGCATCCAACACGGAGGCACTGAAGCTTTCTTT.

In DNA, the CDR3 is TGTGCCAGCAGTATCAACATCTCCTACGAGCAGTACTTC. Translated: CASSINISYEQYF. This sequence joins TRBV2 and TRBJ2-7; no reliable D call. Germline V lookup: CDR1 SNHLY, CDR2 FYNNEI. Trimming left V 5 bases short and J 0 bases short, with 8 bases between. This CDR3 region has 13 residues.

This sequence joins TRBV7-9 and TRBJ1-1; 8 nucleotides agree with TRBD1. CDR3 length: 14 amino acids. J lost 4 bases, V lost 5 bases, and 6 bases had no gene match. Germline CDR1 is SEHNR and CDR2 is FQNEAQ (reference sequence). The DNA of the CDR3 is TGTGCCAGCAGCCCAGGGGGCTGGGGCACTGAAGCTTTCTTT. It yields the protein CASSPGGWGTEAFF.

This clone has just one count. This chain uses TRBV30 with TRBJ2-3; TRBD2 aligns across 7 bases. The CDR3 is 12 residues long. With 4 bases clipped from V and 4 bases from J, the junction kept 2 bases outside the gene matches. CDR1 is GTSNPN and CDR2 is SVGIG in the germline V gene (reference sequence). The CDR3 loop is CAWKGGPDTQYF. CDR3 sequence (DNA): TGTGCCTGGAAGGGAGGGCCAGATACGCAGTATTTT.

CDR3: CASSLLRDRGINEQFF. In nucleotides, the CDR3 is TGTGCCAGCAGTTTACTCCGGGACAGGGGGATAAATGAGCAGTTCTTC. The chain uses TRBV27 and TRBJ2-1; 11 bases line up with TRBD1. The length of the CDR3 is 16 residues. Germline CDR1 MNHEY, CDR2 SMNVEV (reference sequence). V gave up 2 bases and J gave up 7 bases; unmatched junction bases: 7.

The J gene is TRBJ2-5, the V gene TRBV7-9, with 8 bases identical to TRBD2. With the DNA end fitting TRBJ2-7 better, the J assignment may be wrong. Germline loops: CDR1 SEHNR, CDR2 FQNEAQ (reference sequence). The CDR3 length is 13 residues. The CDR3 DNA sequence: TGTGCCAGCAGCTTCACCGGGAGGGACGAGCAGTACTTC. Protein product: CASSFTGRDEQYF.